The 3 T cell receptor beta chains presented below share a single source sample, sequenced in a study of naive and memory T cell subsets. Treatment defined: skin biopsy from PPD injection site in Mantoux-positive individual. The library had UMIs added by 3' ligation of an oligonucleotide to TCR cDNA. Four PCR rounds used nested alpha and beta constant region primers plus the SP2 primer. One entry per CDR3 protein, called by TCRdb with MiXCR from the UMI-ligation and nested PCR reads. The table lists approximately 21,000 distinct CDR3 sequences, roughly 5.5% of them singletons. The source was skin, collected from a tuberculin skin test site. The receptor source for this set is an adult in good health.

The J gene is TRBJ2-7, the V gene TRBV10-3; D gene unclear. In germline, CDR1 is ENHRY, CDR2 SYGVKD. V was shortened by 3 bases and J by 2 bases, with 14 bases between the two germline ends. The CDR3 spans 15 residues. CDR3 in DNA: TGTGCCATCAGTGACAAGGGTCTCCGGACCTACGAGCAGTACTTC. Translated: CAISDKGLRTYEQYF.

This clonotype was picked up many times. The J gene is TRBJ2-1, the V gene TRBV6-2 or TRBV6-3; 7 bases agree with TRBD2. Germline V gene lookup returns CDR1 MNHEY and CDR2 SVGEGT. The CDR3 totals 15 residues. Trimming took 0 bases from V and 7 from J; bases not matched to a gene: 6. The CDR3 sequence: CASSYSTGEGNEQFF. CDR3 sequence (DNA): TGTGCCAGCAGTTACTCGACGGGGGAGGGGAATGAGCAGTTCTTC.

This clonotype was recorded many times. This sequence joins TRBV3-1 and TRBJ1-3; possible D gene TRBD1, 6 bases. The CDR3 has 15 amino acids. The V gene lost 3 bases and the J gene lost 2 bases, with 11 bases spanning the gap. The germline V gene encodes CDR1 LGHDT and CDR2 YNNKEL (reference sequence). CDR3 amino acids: CASSQGGTPGNTIYF. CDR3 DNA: TGTGCCAGCAGCCAGGGGGGGACACCTGGAAACACCATATATTTT.